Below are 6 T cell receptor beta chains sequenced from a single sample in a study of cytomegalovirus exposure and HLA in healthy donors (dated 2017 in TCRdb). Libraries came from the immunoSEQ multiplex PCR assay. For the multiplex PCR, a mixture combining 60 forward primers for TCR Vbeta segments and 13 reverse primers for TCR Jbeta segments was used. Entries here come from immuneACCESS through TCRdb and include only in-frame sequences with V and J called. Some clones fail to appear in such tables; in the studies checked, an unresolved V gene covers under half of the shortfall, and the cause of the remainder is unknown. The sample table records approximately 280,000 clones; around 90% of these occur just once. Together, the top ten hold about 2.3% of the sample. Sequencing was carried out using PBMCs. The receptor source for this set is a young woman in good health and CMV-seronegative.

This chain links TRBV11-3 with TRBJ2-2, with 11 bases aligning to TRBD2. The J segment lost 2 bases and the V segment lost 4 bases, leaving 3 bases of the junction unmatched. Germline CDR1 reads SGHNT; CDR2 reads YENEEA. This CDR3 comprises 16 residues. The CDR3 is CASSSGLAGNTGELFF. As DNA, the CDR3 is TGTGCCAGCAGCTCAGGACTAGCGGGCAACACCGGGGAGCTGTTTTTT.

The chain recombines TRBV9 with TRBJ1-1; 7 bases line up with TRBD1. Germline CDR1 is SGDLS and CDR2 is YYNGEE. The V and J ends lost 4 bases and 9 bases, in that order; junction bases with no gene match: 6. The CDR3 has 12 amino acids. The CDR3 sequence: CASSLEQGKAFF. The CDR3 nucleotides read TGTGCCAGCAGCCTTGAACAGGGGAAAGCTTTCTTT.

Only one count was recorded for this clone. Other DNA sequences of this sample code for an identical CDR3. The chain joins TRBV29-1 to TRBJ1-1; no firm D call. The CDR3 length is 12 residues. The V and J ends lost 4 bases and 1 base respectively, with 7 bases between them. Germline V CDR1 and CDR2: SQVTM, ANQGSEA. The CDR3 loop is CSVGAANTEAFF. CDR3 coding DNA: TGCAGCGTTGGGGCCGCGAACACTGAAGCTTTCTTT.

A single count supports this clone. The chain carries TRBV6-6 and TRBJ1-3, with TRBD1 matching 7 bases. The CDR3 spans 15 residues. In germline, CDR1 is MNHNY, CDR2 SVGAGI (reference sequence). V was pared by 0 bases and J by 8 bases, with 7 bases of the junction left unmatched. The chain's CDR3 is CASSYSDSQGDTIYF. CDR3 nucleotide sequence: TGTGCCAGCAGTTACTCGGACAGCCAGGGGGACACCATATATTTT.

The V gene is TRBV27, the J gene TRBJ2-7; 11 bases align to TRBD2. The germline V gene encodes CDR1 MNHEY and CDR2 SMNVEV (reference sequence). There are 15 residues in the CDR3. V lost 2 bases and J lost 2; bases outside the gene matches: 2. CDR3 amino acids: CASSLKTSGAYEQYF. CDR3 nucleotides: TGTGCCAGCAGTTTAAAGACTAGCGGGGCCTACGAGCAGTACTTC.

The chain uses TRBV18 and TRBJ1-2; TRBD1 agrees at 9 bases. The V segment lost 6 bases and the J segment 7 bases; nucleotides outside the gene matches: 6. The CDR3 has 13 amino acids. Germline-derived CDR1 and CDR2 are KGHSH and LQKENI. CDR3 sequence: CASSGTGYGGYTF. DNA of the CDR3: TGTGCCAGCTCCGGGACAGGGTACGGTGGCTACACCTTC.